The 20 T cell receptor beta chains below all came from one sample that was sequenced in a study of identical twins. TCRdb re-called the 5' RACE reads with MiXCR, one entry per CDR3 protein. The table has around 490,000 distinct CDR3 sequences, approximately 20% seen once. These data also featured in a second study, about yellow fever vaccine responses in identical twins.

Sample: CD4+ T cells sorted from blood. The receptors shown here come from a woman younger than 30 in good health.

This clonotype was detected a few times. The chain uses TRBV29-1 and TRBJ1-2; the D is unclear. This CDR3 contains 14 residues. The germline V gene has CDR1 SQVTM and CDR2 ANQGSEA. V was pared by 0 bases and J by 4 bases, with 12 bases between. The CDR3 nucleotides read TGCAGCGTTGAAGATCCAGGACGGACCTATGGCTACACCTTC. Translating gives CSVEDPGRTYGYTF.

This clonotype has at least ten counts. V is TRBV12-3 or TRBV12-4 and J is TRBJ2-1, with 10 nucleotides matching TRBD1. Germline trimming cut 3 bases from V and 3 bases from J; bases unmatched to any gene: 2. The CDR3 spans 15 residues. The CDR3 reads CASSFRDRGYNEQFF. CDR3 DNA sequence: TGTGCCAGCAGTTTCCGGGACAGGGGCTACAATGAGCAGTTCTTC.

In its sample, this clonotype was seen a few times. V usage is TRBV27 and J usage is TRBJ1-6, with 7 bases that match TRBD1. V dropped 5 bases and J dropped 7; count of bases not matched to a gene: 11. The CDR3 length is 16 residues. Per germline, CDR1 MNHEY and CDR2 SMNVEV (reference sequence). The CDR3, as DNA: TGTGCCAGCAGTCTAAGACAGGGAGTTATGAATTCACCCCTCCACTTT. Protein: CASSLRQGVMNSPLHF.

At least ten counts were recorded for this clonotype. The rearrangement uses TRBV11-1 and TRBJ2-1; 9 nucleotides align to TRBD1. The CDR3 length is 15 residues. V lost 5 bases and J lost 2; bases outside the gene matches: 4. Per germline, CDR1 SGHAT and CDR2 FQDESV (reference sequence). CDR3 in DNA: TGTGCCAGCAGCCCCGGGACAGGGCCCTACAATGAGCAGTTCTTC. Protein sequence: CASSPGTGPYNEQFF.

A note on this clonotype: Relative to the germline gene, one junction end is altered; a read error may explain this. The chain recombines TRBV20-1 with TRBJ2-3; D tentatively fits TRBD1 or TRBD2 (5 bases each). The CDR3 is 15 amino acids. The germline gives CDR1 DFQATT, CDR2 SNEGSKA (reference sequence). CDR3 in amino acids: CSARAGTSSTHTQYF. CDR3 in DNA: TGCAGTGCTAGGGCTGGGACGAGTAGCACACATACGCAGTATTTT.

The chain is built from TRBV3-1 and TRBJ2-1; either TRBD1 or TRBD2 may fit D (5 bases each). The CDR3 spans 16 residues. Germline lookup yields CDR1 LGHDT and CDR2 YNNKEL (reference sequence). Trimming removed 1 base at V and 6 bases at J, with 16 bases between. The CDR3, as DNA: TGTGCCAGCAGCCAAGCGTGGGGGACGGTGGTCAATGAGCAGTTCTTC. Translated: CASSQAWGTVVNEQFF.

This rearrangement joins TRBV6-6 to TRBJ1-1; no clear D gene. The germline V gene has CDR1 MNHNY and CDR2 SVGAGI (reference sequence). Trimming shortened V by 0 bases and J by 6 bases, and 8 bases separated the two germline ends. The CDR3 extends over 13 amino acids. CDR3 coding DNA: TGTGCCAGCAGTTACTCGAAGGCAGCTGAAGCTTTCTTT. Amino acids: CASSYSKAAEAFF.

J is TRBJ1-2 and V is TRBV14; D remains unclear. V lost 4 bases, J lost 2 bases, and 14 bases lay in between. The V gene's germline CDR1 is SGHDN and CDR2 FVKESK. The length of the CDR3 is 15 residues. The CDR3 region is CASSPSSLLNYGYTF. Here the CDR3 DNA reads TGTGCCAGCAGCCCGTCAAGTCTACTAAACTATGGCTACACCTTC.

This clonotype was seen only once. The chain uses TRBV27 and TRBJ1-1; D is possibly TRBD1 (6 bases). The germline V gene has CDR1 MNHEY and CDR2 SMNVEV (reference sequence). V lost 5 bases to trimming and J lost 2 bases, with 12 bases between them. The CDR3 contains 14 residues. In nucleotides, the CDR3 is TGTGCCAGCAGTAAGTCACAGGGTAACACTGAAGCTTTCTTT. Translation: CASSKSQGNTEAFF.

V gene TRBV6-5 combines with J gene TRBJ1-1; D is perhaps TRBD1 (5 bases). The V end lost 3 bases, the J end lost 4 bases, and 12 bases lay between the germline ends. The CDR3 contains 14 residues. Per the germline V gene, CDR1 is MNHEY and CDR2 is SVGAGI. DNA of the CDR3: TGTGCCAGCAGTTATGACAGAGAGAGCACTGAAGCTTTCTTT. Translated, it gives CASSYDRESTEAFF.

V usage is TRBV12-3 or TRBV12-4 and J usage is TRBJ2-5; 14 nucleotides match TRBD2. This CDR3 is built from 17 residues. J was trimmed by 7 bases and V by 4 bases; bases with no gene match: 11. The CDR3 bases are TGTGCCAGCAGTTCGGGAGGACTAGCGGGGGGAGGGGGGACCCAGTACTTC. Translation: CASSSGGLAGGGGTQYF.

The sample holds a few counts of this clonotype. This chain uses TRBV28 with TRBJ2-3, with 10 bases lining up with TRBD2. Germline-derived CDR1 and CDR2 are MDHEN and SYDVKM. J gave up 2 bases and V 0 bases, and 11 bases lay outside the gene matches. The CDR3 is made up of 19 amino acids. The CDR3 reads CASSLWGSGRAPYTDTQYF. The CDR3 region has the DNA TGTGCCAGCAGTTTATGGGGGAGCGGGAGGGCCCCCTACACAGATACGCAGTATTTT. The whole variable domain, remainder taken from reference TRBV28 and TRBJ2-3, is DVKVTQSSRYLVKRTGEKVFLECVQDMDHENMFWYRQDPGLGLRLIYFSYDVKMKEKGDIPEGYSVSREKKERFSLILESASTNQTSMYLCASSLWGSGRAPYTDTQYFGPGTRLTVL.

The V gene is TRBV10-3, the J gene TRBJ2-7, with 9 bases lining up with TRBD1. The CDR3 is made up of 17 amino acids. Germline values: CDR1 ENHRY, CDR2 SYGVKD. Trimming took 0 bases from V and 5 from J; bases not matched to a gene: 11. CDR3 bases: TGTGCCATCAGTGAGTCGACAGGGACAGGGAATTCCCACGAGCAGTACGTC. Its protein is CAISESTGTGNSHEQYV.

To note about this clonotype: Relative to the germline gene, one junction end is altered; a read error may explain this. DNA of the CDR3: TGTGCCAGCAGTTTTGGTCCAGGGGATCAGCGCCAGCATTTT. Its protein product is CASSFGPGDQRQHF. V and J are TRBV5-6 and TRBJ1-5; D possibly corresponds to TRBD1 (6 bases). The germline gives CDR1 SGHDT, CDR2 YYEEEE. This CDR3 has 14 residues.

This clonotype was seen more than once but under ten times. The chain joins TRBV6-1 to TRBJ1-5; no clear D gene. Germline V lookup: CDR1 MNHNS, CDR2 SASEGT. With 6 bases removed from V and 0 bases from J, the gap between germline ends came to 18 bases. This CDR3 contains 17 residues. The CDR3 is CASSDELTWDSNQPQHF. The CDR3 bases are TGTGCCAGCAGCGACGAGCTCACGTGGGATAGCAATCAGCCCCAGCATTTT.

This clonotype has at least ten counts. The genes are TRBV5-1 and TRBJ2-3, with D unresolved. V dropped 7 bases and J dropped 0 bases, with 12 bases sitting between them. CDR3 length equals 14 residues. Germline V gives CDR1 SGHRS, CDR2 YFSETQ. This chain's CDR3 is CASGGSTSTDTQYF. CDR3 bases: TGCGCCAGCGGTGGTTCTACTAGCACAGATACGCAGTATTTT.

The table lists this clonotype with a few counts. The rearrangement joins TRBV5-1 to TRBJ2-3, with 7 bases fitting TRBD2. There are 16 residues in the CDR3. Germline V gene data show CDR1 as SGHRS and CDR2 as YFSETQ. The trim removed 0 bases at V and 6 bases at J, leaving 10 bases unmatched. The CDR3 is CASSLEGGGWLDTQYF. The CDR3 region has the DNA TGCGCCAGCAGCTTGGAGGGCGGGGGATGGCTCGATACGCAGTATTTT.

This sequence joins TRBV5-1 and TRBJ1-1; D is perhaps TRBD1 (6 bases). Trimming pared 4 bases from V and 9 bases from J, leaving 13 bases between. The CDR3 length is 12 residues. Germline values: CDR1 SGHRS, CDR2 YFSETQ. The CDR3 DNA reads TGCGCCAGCAGCGGGGGGGCAGGGAAAGCTTTCTTT. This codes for CASSGGAGKAFF.

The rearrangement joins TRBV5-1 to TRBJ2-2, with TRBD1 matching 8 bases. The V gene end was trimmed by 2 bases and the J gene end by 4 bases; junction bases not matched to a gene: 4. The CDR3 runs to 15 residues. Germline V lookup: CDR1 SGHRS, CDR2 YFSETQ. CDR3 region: CASSFPDRATGELFF. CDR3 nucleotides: TGCGCCAGCAGCTTCCCGGACAGGGCCACCGGGGAGCTGTTTTTT.

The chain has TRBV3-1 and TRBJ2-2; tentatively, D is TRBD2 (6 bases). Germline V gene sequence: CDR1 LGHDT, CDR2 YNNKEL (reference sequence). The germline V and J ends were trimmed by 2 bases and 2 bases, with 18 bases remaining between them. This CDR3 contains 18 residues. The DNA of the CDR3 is TGTGCCAGCAGCCAACTTACTGGGCTAGCGTATAACACCGGGGAGCTGTTTTTT. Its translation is CASSQLTGLAYNTGELFF. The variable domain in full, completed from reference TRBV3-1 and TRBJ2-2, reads DTAVSQTPKYLVTQMGNDKSIKCEQNLGHDTMYWYKQDSKKFLKIMFSYNNKELIINETVPNRFSPKSPDKAHLNLHINSLELGDSAVYFCASSQLTGLAYNTGELFFGEGSRLTVL.